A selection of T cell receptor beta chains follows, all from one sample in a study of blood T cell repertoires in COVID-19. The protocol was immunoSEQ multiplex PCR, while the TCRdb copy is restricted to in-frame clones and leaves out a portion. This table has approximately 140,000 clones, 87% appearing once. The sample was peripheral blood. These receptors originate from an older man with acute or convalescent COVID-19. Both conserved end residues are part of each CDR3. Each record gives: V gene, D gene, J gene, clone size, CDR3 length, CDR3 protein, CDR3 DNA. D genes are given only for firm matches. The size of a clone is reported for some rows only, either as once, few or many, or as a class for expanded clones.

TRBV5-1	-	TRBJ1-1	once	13	CASSFQGNTEAFF	TGCGCCAGCAGCTTCCAGGGGAACACTGAAGCTTTCTTT
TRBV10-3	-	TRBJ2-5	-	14	CAISEPTLRETQYF	TGTGCCATCAGTGAGCCGACTTTAAGGGAGACCCAGTACTTC
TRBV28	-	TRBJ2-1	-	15	CASSFMRGRDNEQFF	TGTGCCAGCAGTTTCATGAGGGGGAGGGACAATGAGCAGTTCTTC
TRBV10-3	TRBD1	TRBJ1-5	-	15	CAISEGTGINQPQHF	TGTGCCATCAGTGAAGGGACAGGAATAAATCAGCCCCAGCATTTT
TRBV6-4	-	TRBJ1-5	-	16	CASSDAQQVSDQPQHF	TGTGCCAGCAGTGACGCCCAACAGGTGTCGGATCAGCCCCAGCATTTT
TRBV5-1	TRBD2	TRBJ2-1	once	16	CASSQTSGATHNEQFF	TGCGCCAGCAGCCAGACTAGCGGGGCTACCCACAATGAGCAGTTCTTC
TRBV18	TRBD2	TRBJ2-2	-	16	CASSPLGGTNGGELFF	TGTGCCAGCTCACCACTCGGGGGGACGAACGGCGGGGAGCTGTTTTTT
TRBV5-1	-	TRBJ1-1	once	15	CASSLGGQKNTEAFF	TGCGCCAGCAGCTTGGGGGGGCAGAAGAACACTGAAGCTTTCTTT
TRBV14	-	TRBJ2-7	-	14	CASSLLMTSYEQYF	TGTGCCAGCAGCCTTCTGATGACTTCCTACGAGCAGTACTTC
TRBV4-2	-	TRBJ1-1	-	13	CASSQLGRREAFF	TGTGCCAGCAGCCAACTGGGCCGCCGAGAAGCTTTCTTT
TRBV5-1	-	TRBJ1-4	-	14	CASSLVGLNEKLFF	TGCGCCAGCAGCTTGGTCGGACTTAATGAAAAACTGTTTTTT
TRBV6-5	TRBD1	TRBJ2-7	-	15	CASSYSGQTTYEQYF	TGTGCCAGCAGTTACTCGGGACAGACTACCTACGAGCAGTACTTC
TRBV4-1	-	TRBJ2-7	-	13	CASSWGREGEQYF	TGCGCCAGCAGCTGGGGCAGGGAAGGCGAGCAGTACTTC
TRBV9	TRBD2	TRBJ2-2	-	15	CASSVGGRDTGELFF	TGTGCCAGCAGCGTAGGCGGGAGGGACACCGGGGAGCTGTTTTTT
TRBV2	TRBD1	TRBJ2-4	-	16	CASRGGQGRGPNIQYF	TGTGCCAGCAGGGGGGGACAGGGCCGTGGTCCAAACATTCAGTACTTC
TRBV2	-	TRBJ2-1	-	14	CASSTWPSYNEQFF	TGTGCCAGCAGTACCTGGCCTAGTTACAATGAGCAGTTCTTC
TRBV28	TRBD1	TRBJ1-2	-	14	CASRPPDRVYGYTF	TGTGCCAGCAGACCCCCGGACAGGGTCTATGGCTACACCTTC
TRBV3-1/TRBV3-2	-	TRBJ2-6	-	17	CASSQGYRGSGANVLTF	TGTGCCAGCAGCCAAGGGTACCGGGGCTCTGGGGCCAACGTCCTGACTTTC
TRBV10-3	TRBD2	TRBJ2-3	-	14	CAITSGGGSDTQYF	TGTGCCATCACCTCGGGGGGGGGCTCAGATACGCAGTATTTT
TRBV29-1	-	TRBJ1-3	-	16	CSVDTGRTGSGNTIYF	TGCAGCGTTGACACCGGCCGCACGGGCTCTGGAAACACCATATATTTT
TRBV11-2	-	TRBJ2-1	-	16	CASSLVLGSGANEQFF	TGTGCCAGCAGCTTAGTTCTAGGTAGCGGAGCCAATGAGCAGTTCTTC
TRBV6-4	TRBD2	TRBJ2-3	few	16	CASSGSGGTQADTQYF	TGTGCCAGCAGTGGGAGCGGGGGGACCCAGGCAGATACGCAGTATTTT
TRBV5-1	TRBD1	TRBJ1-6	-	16	CASSLGHDRGNSPLHF	TGCGCCAGCAGCTTGGGACACGACAGGGGTAATTCACCCCTCCACTTT
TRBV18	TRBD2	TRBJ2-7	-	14	CASSLEDLRGEQYF	TGTGCCAGCTCACTAGAGGACTTGCGGGGGGAGCAGTACTTC
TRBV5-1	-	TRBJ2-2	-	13	CASSTTDTGELFF	TGCGCCAGCAGCACAACAGACACCGGGGAGCTGTTTTTT
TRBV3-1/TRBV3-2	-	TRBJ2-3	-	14	CASSQGSMSESQYF	TGTGCCAGCAGCCAAGGCTCTATGAGCGAGTCGCAGTATTTT
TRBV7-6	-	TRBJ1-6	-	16	CASSLLNTGSGSPLHF	TGTGCCAGCAGCTTACTAAATACAGGGTCTGGATCACCCCTCCACTTT
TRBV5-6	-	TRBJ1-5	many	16	CASSPSAGEGNQPQHF	TGTGCCAGCAGCCCTTCGGCGGGGGAGGGCAATCAGCCCCAGCATTTT
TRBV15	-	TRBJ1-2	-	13	CATSRDISYGYTF	TGTGCCACCAGCAGAGATATCAGCTATGGCTACACCTTC
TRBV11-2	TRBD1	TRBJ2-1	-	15	CASSLWGTGSNEQFF	TGTGCCAGCAGCTTATGGGGGACAGGGAGCAATGAGCAGTTCTTC
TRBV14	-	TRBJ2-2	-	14	CASSQYAGTGELFF	TGTGCCAGCAGCCAATATGCGGGCACCGGGGAGCTGTTTTTT
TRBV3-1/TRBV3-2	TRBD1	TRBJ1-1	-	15	CASRSRDRVNTEAFF	TGTGCCAGTAGGAGCCGGGACAGGGTGAACACTGAAGCTTTCTTT
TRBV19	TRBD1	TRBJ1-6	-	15	CASSIIGTGESPLHF	TGTGCCAGTAGTATAATCGGGACAGGGGAATCACCCCTCCACTTT
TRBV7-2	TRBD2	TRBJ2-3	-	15	CASSSSGRSSNTQYF	TGTGCCAGCAGCTCTAGCGGGAGGTCTTCGAATACGCAGTATTTT
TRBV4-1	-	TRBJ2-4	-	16	CASSQDLVAGRNIQYF	TGCGCCAGCAGCCAAGATCTTGTGGCAGGGCGAAACATTCAGTACTTC
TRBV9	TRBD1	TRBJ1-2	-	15	CASSAYRRGQDGYTF	TGTGCCAGCAGCGCGTACCGCAGGGGGCAGGATGGCTACACCTTC
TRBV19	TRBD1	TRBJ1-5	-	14	CASRLDRGDQPQHF	TGTGCCAGTAGGCTGGACAGGGGGGATCAGCCCCAGCATTTT
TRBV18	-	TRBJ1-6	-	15	CASSSSGLGGSPLHF	TGTGCCAGCTCATCCTCCGGGCTGGGGGGTTCACCCCTCCACTTT
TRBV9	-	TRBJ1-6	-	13	CASSAVPNSPLHF	TGTGCCAGCAGCGCAGTACCTAATTCACCCCTCCACTTT
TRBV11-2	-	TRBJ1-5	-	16	CASSQQGGYGNQPQHF	TGTGCCAGCAGCCAACAGGGCGGGTATGGCAATCAGCCCCAGCATTTT
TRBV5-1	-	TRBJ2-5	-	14	CASSNRRDRETQYF	TGCGCCAGCAGCAACAGGAGGGACCGAGAGACCCAGTACTTC
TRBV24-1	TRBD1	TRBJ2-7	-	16	CATSDAQGQTTYEQYF	TGTGCCACCAGTGATGCCCAGGGACAGACAACCTACGAGCAGTACTTC
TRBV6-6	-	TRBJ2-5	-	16	CASSYPGRLDQETQYF	TGTGCCAGCAGTTATCCGGGTCGGTTAGACCAAGAGACCCAGTACTTC
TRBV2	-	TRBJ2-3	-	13	CASSPERSDTQYF	TGTGCCAGCAGTCCTGAGAGGTCAGATACGCAGTATTTT
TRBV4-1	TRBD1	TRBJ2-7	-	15	CASSLRQGAGYEQYF	TGCGCCAGCAGCTTAAGACAGGGGGCAGGTTACGAGCAGTACTTC